Shown below are 8 T cell receptor beta chains from a single sample sequenced in a study of cytomegalovirus exposure and HLA in healthy donors. The table came from immunoSEQ multiplex PCR; TCRdb's copy has only in-frame clones and leaves some out. The table lists about 66,000 clones, around 97% of them singletons, with around 1.5% in the top ten. Source material: PBMCs. The origin of the receptors is a woman younger than 35 in good health and CMV-seropositive.

This clone was recorded only once. This rearrangement joins TRBV9 to TRBJ2-7; tentatively, D is TRBD1 (5 bases). Trimming shortened V by 6 bases and J by 2 bases, and 12 bases separated the two germline ends. This CDR3 is built from 13 residues. Germline V gene data show CDR1 as SGDLS and CDR2 as YYNGEE. CDR3: CASNKDSAYEQYF. CDR3 DNA: TGTGCCAGCAACAAAGACAGCGCCTACGAGCAGTACTTC.

This clone was detected only once. The V and J genes are TRBV9 and TRBJ2-3; 10 positions agree with TRBD2. The junction had 5 bases not matched to a gene; V was cut back by 0 bases and J by 7 bases. Germline V CDR1 and CDR2: SGDLS, YYNGEE. The CDR3 runs 15 residues. The CDR3: CASSVGASGSHTQYF. In DNA form, the CDR3 reads TGTGCCAGCAGCGTAGGGGCTAGCGGGAGTCATACGCAGTATTTT.

V usage is TRBV27 and J usage is TRBJ2-1; D not certain. The length of the CDR3 is 15 residues. With 4 bases removed from V and 1 base from J, the gap between germline ends came to 11 bases. Germline CDR1 MNHEY, CDR2 SMNVEV (reference sequence). CDR3 loop: CASSSGSSSYNEQFF. The CDR3 DNA sequence: TGTGCCAGCAGTTCTGGTAGTAGTTCCTACAATGAGCAGTTCTTC.

This clone was counted once. This chain joins TRBV5-6 and TRBJ2-5; the D gene is possibly TRBD2 (5 bases). The germline V and J ends were trimmed by 0 bases and 5 bases, with 8 bases remaining between them. From germline, CDR1 is SGHDT and CDR2 YYEEEE. The CDR3 sequence is 13 residues long. The CDR3 region is CASSLGRRETQYF. The CDR3 DNA follows: TGTGCCAGCAGCTTGGGCCGGAGGGAGACCCAGTACTTC.

The chain links TRBV28 to TRBJ2-7; possibly TRBD2 for D (6 bases). The germline V and J ends were trimmed by 5 bases and 3 bases, with 20 bases remaining between them. The CDR3 is made up of 16 amino acids. CDR1 and CDR2 (germline): MDHEN, SYDVKM. The CDR3 loop reads CASSPRRGKFGYEQYF. The DNA for the CDR3 is TGTGCCAGCAGTCCCCGTCGGGGGAAATTTGGCTACGAGCAGTACTTC.

The chain is built from TRBV27 and TRBJ1-2, with D hard to call. V shed 3 bases and J shed 4 bases, with 12 bases lying between them. This CDR3 is built from 14 residues. Germline V gene data show CDR1 as MNHEY and CDR2 as SMNVEV (reference sequence). CDR3 residues: CASSFRVLGYGYTF. In nucleotides, the CDR3 is TGTGCCAGCAGTTTTCGGGTGCTCGGCTATGGCTACACCTTC.

CDR3 amino acids: CASSSRTTMNTEAFF. For the CDR3, the DNA is TGCGCCAGCAGCTCGCGGACAACCATGAACACTGAAGCTTTCTTT. The chain employs TRBV5-1 and TRBJ1-1; tentatively, D is TRBD1 (5 bases). V was cut by 3 bases and J by 0 bases, with 12 bases left in between. The germline CDR1 and CDR2 sequences are SGHRS and YFSETQ. The CDR3 runs to 15 residues.

V gene TRBV7-3 combines with J gene TRBJ2-1; 8 bases align to TRBD2. Germline V CDR1 and CDR2: SGHTA, FQGTGA. V lost 4 bases, J lost 3 bases, and 5 bases stayed unmatched. This CDR3 is 15 amino acids long. The CDR3 DNA is TGTGCCAGCAGCTACGGTAGCGGGATCTACAATGAGCAGTTCTTC. This gives the protein CASSYGSGIYNEQFF.